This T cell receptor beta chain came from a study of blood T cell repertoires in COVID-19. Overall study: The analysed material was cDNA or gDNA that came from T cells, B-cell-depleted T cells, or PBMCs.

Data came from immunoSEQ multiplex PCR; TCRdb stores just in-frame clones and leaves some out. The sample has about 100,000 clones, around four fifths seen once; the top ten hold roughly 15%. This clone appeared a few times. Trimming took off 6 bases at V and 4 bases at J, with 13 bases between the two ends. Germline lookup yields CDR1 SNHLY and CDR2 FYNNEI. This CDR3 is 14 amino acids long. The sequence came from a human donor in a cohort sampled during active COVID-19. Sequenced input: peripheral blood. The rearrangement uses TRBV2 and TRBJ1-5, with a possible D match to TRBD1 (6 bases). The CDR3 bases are TGTGCCAGCAGGCAGGGGTCTTTTAATCAGCCCCAGCATTTT. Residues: CASRQGSFNQPQHF. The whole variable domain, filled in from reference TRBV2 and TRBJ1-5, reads EPEVTQTPSHQVTQMGQEVILRCVPISNHLYFYWYRQILGQKVEFLVSFYNNEISEKSEIFDDQFSVERPDGSNFTLKIRSTKLEDSAMYFCASRQGSFNQPQHFGDGTRLSIL.